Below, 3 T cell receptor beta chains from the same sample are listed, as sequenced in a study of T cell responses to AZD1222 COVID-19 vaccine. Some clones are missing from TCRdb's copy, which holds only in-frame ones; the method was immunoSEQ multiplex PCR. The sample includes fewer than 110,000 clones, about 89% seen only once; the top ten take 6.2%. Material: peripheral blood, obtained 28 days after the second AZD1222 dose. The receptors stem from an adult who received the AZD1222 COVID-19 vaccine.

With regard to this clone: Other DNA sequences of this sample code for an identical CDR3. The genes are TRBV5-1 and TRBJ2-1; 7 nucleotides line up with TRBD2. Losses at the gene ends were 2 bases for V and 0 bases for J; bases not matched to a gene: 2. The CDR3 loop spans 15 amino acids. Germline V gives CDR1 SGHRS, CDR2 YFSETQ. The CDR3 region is CASSFGGSSYNEQFF. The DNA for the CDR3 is TGCGCCAGCAGCTTCGGCGGGAGCTCCTACAATGAGCAGTTCTTC.

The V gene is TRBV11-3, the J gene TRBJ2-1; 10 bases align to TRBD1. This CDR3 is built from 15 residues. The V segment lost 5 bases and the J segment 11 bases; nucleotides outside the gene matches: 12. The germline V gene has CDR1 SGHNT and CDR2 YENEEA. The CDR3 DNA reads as TGTGCCAGCAGCGGGAACCGGGACAGGGGATCCCAGCAGTTCTTC. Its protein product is CASSGNRDRGSQQFF.

CDR3 coding DNA: TGTGCCAGCAGCCAAGAACTGGCACCGGAGCAGTTCTTC. Protein sequence: CASSQELAPEQFF. The chain employs TRBV4-2 and TRBJ2-1; no clear D gene. This CDR3 spans 13 amino acids. In germline, CDR1 is LGHNA, CDR2 YNFKEQ. V dropped 0 bases and J dropped 10 bases, with 10 bases sitting between them.